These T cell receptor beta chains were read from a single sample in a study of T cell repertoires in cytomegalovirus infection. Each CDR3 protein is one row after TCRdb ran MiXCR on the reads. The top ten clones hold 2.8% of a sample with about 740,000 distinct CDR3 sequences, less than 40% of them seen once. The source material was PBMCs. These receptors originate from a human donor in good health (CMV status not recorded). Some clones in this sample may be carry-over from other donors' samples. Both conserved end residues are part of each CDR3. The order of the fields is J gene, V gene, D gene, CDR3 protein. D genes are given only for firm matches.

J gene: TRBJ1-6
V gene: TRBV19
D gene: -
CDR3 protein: CASSRDRSNSPLQF

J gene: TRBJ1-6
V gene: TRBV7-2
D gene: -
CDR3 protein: CASSFLPGQSNSPLHF

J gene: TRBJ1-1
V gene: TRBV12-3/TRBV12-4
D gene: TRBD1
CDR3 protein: CASSLVMWSGKQGWTEAFF

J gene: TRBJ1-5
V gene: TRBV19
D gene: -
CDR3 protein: CASSIDREGGQPQHF

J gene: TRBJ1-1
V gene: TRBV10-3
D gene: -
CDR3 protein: CAISESRLGGTEALF

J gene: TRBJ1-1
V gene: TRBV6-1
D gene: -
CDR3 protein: CASSESQQRTPEAFF

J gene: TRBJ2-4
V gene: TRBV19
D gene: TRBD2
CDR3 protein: CASTQRGGAKNIQYF

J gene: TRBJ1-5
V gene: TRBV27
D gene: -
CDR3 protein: CASSSEGYGNQPQHF

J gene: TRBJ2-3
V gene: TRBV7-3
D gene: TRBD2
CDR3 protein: CASSLTSGGFTDTQYF

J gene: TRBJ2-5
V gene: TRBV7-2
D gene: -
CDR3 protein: CARSFMGGETQYF

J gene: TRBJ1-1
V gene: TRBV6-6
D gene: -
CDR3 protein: CASSYRQEAVF

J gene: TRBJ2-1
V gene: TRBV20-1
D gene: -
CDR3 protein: CSAFPPGLEQFF

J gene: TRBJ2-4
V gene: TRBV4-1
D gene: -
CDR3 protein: CASSQELPSEDKNIQYF

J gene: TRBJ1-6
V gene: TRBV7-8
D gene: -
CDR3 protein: CASSLGGGNSPLHF

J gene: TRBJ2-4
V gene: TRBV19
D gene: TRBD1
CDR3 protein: CASSIFRGQGAKNIQYF

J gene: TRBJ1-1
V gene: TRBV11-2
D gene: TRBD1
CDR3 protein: CASSLRQGCKTEAFF

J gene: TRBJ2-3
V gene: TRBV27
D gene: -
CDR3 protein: CASSFVTAGQWSTDTQYF

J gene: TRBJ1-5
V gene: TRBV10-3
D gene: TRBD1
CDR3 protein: CAISQGQENQPQHF

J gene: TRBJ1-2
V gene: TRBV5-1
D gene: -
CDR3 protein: CASSLDGGSFGYTF

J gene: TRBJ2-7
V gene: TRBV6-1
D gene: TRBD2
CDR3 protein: CASKGLAGVGEQYF

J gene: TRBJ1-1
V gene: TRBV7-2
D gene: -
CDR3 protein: CASSYSTGRLNTEAFF

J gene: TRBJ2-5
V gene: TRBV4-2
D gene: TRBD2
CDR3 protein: CASSQDLGLAGGSPGETQYF

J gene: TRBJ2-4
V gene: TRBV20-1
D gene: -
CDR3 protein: CSAGGGGLAAKNIQYF

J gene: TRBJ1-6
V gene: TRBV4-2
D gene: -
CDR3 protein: CASSQFGGPSPLHF

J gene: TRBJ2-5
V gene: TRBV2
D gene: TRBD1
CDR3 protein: CASMTGEETQYF

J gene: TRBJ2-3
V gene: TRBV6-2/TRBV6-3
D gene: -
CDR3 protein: CASWGRGTQYF

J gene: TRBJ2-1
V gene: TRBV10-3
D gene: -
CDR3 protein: CAISESLRSEQFF

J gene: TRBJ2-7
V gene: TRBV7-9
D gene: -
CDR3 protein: CASSQLRDGTTYEQYF

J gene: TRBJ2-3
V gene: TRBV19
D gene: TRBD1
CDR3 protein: CASSQRQGNTQYF

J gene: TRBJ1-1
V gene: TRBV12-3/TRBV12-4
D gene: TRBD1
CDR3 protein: CASSPPGDSEAFF

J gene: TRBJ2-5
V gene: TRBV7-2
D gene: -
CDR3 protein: CASSLQRLERTQYF

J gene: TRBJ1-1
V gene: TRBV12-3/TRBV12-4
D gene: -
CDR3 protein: CASRPGGGVPFF

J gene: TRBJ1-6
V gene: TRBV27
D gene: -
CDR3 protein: CASSSGGLPPLHF

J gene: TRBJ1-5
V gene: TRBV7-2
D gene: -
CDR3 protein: CASSLGGQSNQPQHF

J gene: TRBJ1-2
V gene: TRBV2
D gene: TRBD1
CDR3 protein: CASRGNRGHGYTF

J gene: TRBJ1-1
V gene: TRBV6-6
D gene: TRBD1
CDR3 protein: CASSYPRTGVNTEAFF

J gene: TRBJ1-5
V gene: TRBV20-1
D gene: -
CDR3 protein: CSARISLSNQPQHF

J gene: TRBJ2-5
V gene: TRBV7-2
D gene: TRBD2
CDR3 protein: CASSRGLAGGQETQYF

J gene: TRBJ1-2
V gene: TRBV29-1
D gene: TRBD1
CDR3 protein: CSVEEGGQHYGYTF

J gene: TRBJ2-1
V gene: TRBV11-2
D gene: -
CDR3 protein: CASSLTARGEQFF

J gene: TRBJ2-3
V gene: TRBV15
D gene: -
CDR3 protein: CATSRGGPEDTQYF

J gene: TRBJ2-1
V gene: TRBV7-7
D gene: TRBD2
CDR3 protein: CASSLGLANNEQFF

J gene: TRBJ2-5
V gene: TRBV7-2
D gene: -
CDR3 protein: CASSFWQEETQYF

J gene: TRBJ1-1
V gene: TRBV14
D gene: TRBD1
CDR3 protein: CASSPGTGWNTEAFF

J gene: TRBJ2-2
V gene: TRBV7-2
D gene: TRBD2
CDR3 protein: CASSLRREHTGELFF

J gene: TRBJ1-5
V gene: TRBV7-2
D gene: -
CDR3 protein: CASSMKLSNQPQHF

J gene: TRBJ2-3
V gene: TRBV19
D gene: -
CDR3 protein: CASSFDTYTDTQYF

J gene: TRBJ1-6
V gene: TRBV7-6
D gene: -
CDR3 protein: CASSLGTREARYSPLHF